One and the same sample provided the 19 T cell receptor beta chains below, sequenced in a study of Graves' ophthalmopathy and Graves' hyperthyroidism. CDR3 regions of TCR beta were amplified from RNA transcripts. HTBI primers were employed in first-round RT-PCR, then a second-round multiplex PCR followed. TCRdb reprocessed the multiplex PCR reads via MiXCR and lists one record per CDR3 protein. This table has over 500,000 distinct CDR3 sequences, approximately 21% appearing once. Sequenced sample: peripheral blood. The source of these receptors is a young woman with stable Graves' hyperthyroidism. Some clones in this sample may be carry-over from other donors' samples.

The sample holds a few counts of this clonotype. The chain carries TRBV6-1 and TRBJ1-2; D possibly corresponds to TRBD1 (6 bases). Germline CDR1 MNHNS, CDR2 SASEGT. This CDR3 spans 13 amino acids. The ends were cut back, 4 bases at V and 4 bases at J, with 10 bases in the middle. DNA of the CDR3: TGTGCCAGCAGTGTGGGACACCTCTATGGCTACACCTTC. Translation gives CASSVGHLYGYTF.

The sample holds many counts of this clonotype. The J gene is TRBJ2-7, the V gene TRBV29-1, with 9 bases fitting TRBD2. CDR1 and CDR2 (germline): SQVTM, ANQGSEA. This CDR3 region has 13 residues. The ends lost 5 bases at V and 2 bases at J; junction bases unmatched: 4. CDR3 in amino acids: CSVSSGTAYEQYF. The DNA of the CDR3 is TGCAGCGTTTCTAGCGGGACCGCCTACGAGCAGTACTTC.

This clonotype has ten or more counts. The chain joins TRBV19 to TRBJ2-5, with 8 nucleotides matching TRBD1. Germline V gives CDR1 LNHDA, CDR2 SQIVND (reference sequence). V lost 4 bases, J lost 4 bases, and 11 bases stayed unmatched. The CDR3 runs 16 residues. CDR3 loop: CASSKTIRTGIETQYF. In DNA form, the CDR3 reads TGTGCCAGTAGTAAGACTATTCGGACAGGGATAGAGACCCAGTACTTC.

This clonotype was seen a handful of times. The V gene is TRBV5-6, the J gene TRBJ2-7; maybe TRBD2 (6 bases). Germline CDR1 SGHDT, CDR2 YYEEEE. The CDR3 runs to 14 residues. V shed 4 bases and J shed 3 bases, with 14 bases lying between them. CDR3 sequence reads: CASSVSGTLYEQYF. The CDR3 DNA reads TGTGCCAGCAGCGTTAGCGGAACTCTCTACGAGCAGTACTTC. Drawing the rest from reference TRBV5-6 and TRBJ2-7, the complete variable domain is DAGVTQSPTHLIKTRGQQVTLRCSPKSGHDTVSWYQQALGQGPQFIFQYYEEEERQRGNFPDRFSGHQFPNYSSELNVNALLLGDSALYLCASSVSGTLYEQYFGPGTRLTVT.

For this clonotype: Relative to the germline gene, one junction end is altered; a read error may explain this. The gene calls are TRBV28 and TRBJ2-7; D not resolved. In germline, CDR1 is MDHEN, CDR2 SYDVKM. The CDR3 has 12 amino acids. Here the CDR3 DNA reads TGTGCCAGCAGGGTCAGAACCTACGATCAGTACTTC. Translated, it gives CASRVRTYDQYF.

This clonotype was counted many times. V and J are TRBV7-3 and TRBJ1-1, with 8 positions matching TRBD1. The germline CDR1 and CDR2 sequences are SGHTA and FQGTGA. After removal of 6 bases from V and 4 bases from J, the junction contained 7 bases not matched to a gene. This CDR3 region has 14 residues. DNA of the CDR3: TGTGCCAGCAGTCCAGGACAGGGTTTCACTGAAGCTTTCTTT. Its protein product is CASSPGQGFTEAFF.

This clonotype came up many times. The chain has TRBV2 and TRBJ1-5, with D possibly TRBD1 on 5 matching bases. The germline CDR1 and CDR2 sequences are SNHLY and FYNNEI. Trimming shortened V by 1 base and J by 4 bases, and 11 bases separated the two germline ends. There are 15 residues in the CDR3. The CDR3 DNA sequence: TGTGCCAGCAGTGAAGAGGGGATAGGGAATCAGCCCCAGCATTTT. Translation: CASSEEGIGNQPQHF.

This clonotype was seen many times. The chain recombines TRBV27 with TRBJ2-7; TRBD1 matches 7 bases. The CDR3 is 13 amino acids. Germline CDR1 MNHEY, CDR2 SMNVEV (reference sequence). Unmatched junction bases numbered 7, after V lost 6 bases and J lost 5 bases. CDR3 sequence (DNA): TGTGCCAGCAGACGACAGGGTGATCACGAGCAGTACTTC. The encoded protein is CASRRQGDHEQYF.

This clonotype was observed at least ten times. The rearrangement joins TRBV28 to TRBJ1-3; D gene unclear. The CDR3 covers 15 residues. V dropped 3 bases and J dropped 4 bases, with 13 bases sitting between them. Germline V gene lookup returns CDR1 MDHEN and CDR2 SYDVKM. The CDR3 is CASSLIRTGGNTIYF. The CDR3 DNA follows: TGTGCCAGCAGTTTGATTCGGACGGGGGGAAACACCATATATTTT.

V is TRBV6-1 and J is TRBJ1-1; D ambiguous. There are 13 residues in the CDR3. Trimming removed 8 bases from V and 2 bases from J, with 12 bases in between. Germline V gene data show CDR1 as MNHNS and CDR2 as SASEGT. The CDR3 DNA sequence: TGTGCCAGCTGGAGGACTCCAAACACTGAAGCTTTCTTT. Its translation: CASWRTPNTEAFF.

This clonotype was observed at least ten times. The chain recombines TRBV20-1 with TRBJ1-5; perhaps TRBD1 as D (6 bases). The CDR3 is 16 residues long. Trimming removed 6 bases from V and 2 bases from J, with 20 bases in between. Germline assignment: CDR1 DFQATT and CDR2 SNEGSKA (reference sequence). The chain's CDR3 is CSAGIQGWSGNQPQHF. The CDR3, as DNA: TGCAGTGCCGGCATACAGGGTTGGAGTGGCAATCAGCCCCAGCATTTT.

In this sample, this clonotype turned up many times. The chain links TRBV19 to TRBJ1-5, with 10 bases that match TRBD1. The CDR3 runs to 16 residues. With 5 bases clipped from V and 5 bases from J, the junction kept 9 bases outside the gene matches. Germline CDR1 reads LNHDA; CDR2 reads SQIVND (reference sequence). CDR3 sequence: CASSPNDRGLYQPQHF. In nucleotides, the CDR3 is TGTGCCAGTAGTCCGAATGACAGGGGGCTATATCAGCCCCAGCATTTT.

As DNA, the CDR3 is TGTGCCAGCAGTCACGCCGCAGAGACCCAGTACTTC. It encodes CASSHAAETQYF. The chain is built from TRBV12-3 or TRBV12-4 and TRBJ2-5; D uncertain. Trimming cost V 5 bases and J 4 bases, with 8 bases left between them. The length of the CDR3 is 12 residues.

This rearrangement joins TRBV30 to TRBJ1-5; the D gene is possibly TRBD1 (5 bases). Trimming took off 5 bases at V and 5 bases at J, with 13 bases between the two ends. The CDR3 runs to 13 residues. Germline CDR1 reads GTSNPN; CDR2 reads SVGIG (reference sequence). The CDR3, as DNA: TGTGCCTGGCAGGGTTCGGGTCATCAGCCCCAGCATTTT. Amino acids: CAWQGSGHQPQHF.

This clonotype was recorded many times. The V and J genes are TRBV6-2 or TRBV6-3 and TRBJ1-6, with 7 bases lining up with TRBD1. The CDR3 contains 15 residues. CDR1 is MNHEY, CDR2 SVGEGT, per germline. Losses at the gene ends were 2 bases for V and 7 bases for J; bases not matched to a gene: 5. The chain's CDR3 is CASSYGGQENSPLHF. The CDR3 DNA reads as TGTGCCAGCAGTTACGGAGGACAGGAAAATTCACCCCTCCACTTT.

J is TRBJ2-7 and V is TRBV4-1; tentatively, D is TRBD1 (5 bases). Trimming removed 3 bases at V and 2 bases at J, with 17 bases between. CDR3 length equals 16 residues. Germline CDR1 MGHRA, CDR2 YSYEKL. CDR3 protein: CASSQEASSRAYEQYF. The DNA of the CDR3 is TGCGCCAGCAGCCAGGAAGCATCCTCCAGGGCCTACGAGCAGTACTTC.

CDR3 amino acids: CASSLIRKGGELFF. The CDR3 DNA reads as TGTGCCAGCAGCTTGATACGAAAGGGCGGGGAGCTGTTTTTT. The chain is built from TRBV5-6 and TRBJ2-2; D is ambiguous. The germline V gene has CDR1 SGHDT and CDR2 YYEEEE. CDR3 length: 14 amino acids. V was clipped by 1 base and J by 7 bases, with 11 bases between them.

This clonotype was detected many times. This chain connects TRBV3-1 to TRBJ1-1; D remains unclear. This CDR3 comprises 13 residues. Germline V lookup: CDR1 LGHDT, CDR2 YNNKEL (reference sequence). The germline V and J ends were trimmed by 4 bases and 8 bases, with 14 bases remaining between them. CDR3 residues: CASSPRSGSEAFF. CDR3 DNA sequence: TGTGCCAGCAGCCCCCGCTCGGGGTCGGAAGCTTTCTTT.

There are many counts of this clonotype. The chain links TRBV12-3 or TRBV12-4 to TRBJ1-5; maybe TRBD1 (5 bases). The CDR3 consists of 14 residues. The V gene lost 4 bases and the J gene lost 7 bases, with 14 bases spanning the gap. This chain's CDR3 is CASSYQGRVQPQHF. CDR3 DNA: TGTGCCAGCAGTTACCAGGGTCGAGTACAGCCCCAGCATTTT.